This TCR beta chain was captured by sequencing in a study of cytotoxic CD8 clonotypes in ibrutinib-treated CLL. Overall study context: After treatment lasting a median about 13 months, range 6 to 36, response samples were collected. Samples averaged about 260,000 productive templates and some 91,000 productive rearrangements.

Germline values: CDR1 KGHSH, CDR2 LQKENI. This CDR3 spans 15 amino acids. Germline trimming cut 5 bases from V and 3 bases from J; bases unmatched to any gene: 9. Libraries of TCR beta were made from roughly 2.2 micrograms of genomic DNA that came from cryopreserved PBMCs. The method was immunoSEQ multiplex PCR; TCRdb's version includes in-frame clones alone and lacks a portion of them. Of 50,000 to 75,000 clones listed, more than 70% are singletons. The V call is TRBV18, the J call TRBJ2-7, with 8 bases fitting TRBD1. This TCR was recovered from a human donor with chronic lymphocytic leukemia. The specimen comprised PBMCs, sampled after 12 months of ibrutinib treatment. CDR3 DNA: TGTGCCAGCTCATCTGCGGGACAGGACAACTACGAGCAGTACTTC. It codes for CASSSAGQDNYEQYF.